The entry below describes one T cell receptor (beta chain). Its antigen is currently unknown. The data belong to a study of long-term antiretroviral therapy in people with HIV. Overall study findings and caveats: Repertoires from HIV showed CDR3 length ranges narrower than those of controls. Although diversity increased after ART, it remained lower than in transplant donor controls. The blood, collected between 2004 and 2017, was possibly taken under older ART regimens.

Per donor, at least one pre-ART and at least two post-ART PBMC samples were obtained. The V end was cut by 2 bases, the J end by 6 bases, with 24 bases between. Germline V CDR1 and CDR2: SGHVS, FQNEAQ. This CDR3 spans 18 amino acids. The libraries were made with immunoSEQ v3.0 at survey level. Libraries were prepared by immunoSEQ multiplex PCR; TCRdb keeps only in-frame clonotypes and omits some of them. The sample lists about 39,000 clones, roughly 90% seen once, with 3.5% to 5% in the top ten. This sequence joins TRBV7-8 and TRBJ2-3; no reliable D call. The TCR originated in a woman between 18 and 29 years old with HIV. The sequencing used unsorted PBMCs, collected just before starting antiretroviral therapy. CDR3 coding DNA: TGTGCCAGCAGCTTATCCTTCTCTGACCAACGGAATGGGGATACGCAGTATTTT. The encoded protein is CASSLSFSDQRNGDTQYF.